This paragraph reports one T cell receptor (beta chain). Its antigen is unidentified. The CDR3 is 16 amino acids. After removal of 5 bases from V and 4 bases from J, the junction contained 10 bases not matched to a gene. Per germline, CDR1 KGHDR and CDR2 SFDVKD. Both TCR beta VDJ combination and CDR3 sequence profiling were carried out. Genomic DNA was the template for this profiling. TCRdb re-called the reads with MiXCR, one entry per CDR3 protein. The repertoire holds 100,000 to 150,000 distinct CDR3 sequences, with around 50% as singletons. This entry comes from a study of CD8+CD57+ T cells in acquired aplastic anemia. Study information: On average, sorted CD4+ and CD8+ cells gave approximately 3 ug of DNA. Study-wide results and limits: Patients and controls shared about 27 CD8+ CDR3 sequences.

This clonotype was obtained from a human donor in good health, serving as a control. The chain joins TRBV24-1 to TRBJ2-1; TRBD1 matches at 7 bases. The sequenced sample was sorted CD4+, CD8+, or CD8+CD57+ T cells (not recorded which) from PBMCs. DNA of the CDR3: TGTGCCACCAGTGCCCCGGACGGGACAGCTTACAATGAGCAGTTCTTC. Translation: CATSAPDGTAYNEQFF.